One sample yielded the 26 T cell receptor beta chains listed below, sequenced in a study of T-cell reconstitution after alpha-beta-depleted transplantation in children. TCRbeta library preparation incorporated unique molecular identifiers. Using its own MiXCR run on the PCR reads, TCRdb lists one record per CDR3 protein. Of over 400,000 distinct CDR3 sequences in the sample, approximately 13% were seen once. The material sequenced was PBMCs from the stem cell graft donor, taken from the stem cell graft. These receptors came from a human donor who donated a stem cell graft to a child with combined immunodeficiency.

This clonotype was picked up a small number of times. V is TRBV7-9 and J is TRBJ2-3; D might be TRBD1 or TRBD2, each matching 5 bases. There are 16 residues in the CDR3. Trimming took off 7 bases at V and 1 base at J, with 18 bases between the two ends. CDR1 is SEHNR and CDR2 is FQNEAQ in the germline V gene (reference sequence). The CDR3 reads CASTLGAPRGTDTQYF. The CDR3 DNA is TGTGCCAGCACCCTCGGGGCCCCACGGGGCACAGATACGCAGTATTTT. Drawing the rest from reference TRBV7-9 and TRBJ2-3, the complete variable domain is DTGVSQNPRHKITKRGQNVTFRCDPISEHNRLYWYRQTLGQGPEFLTYFQNEAQLEKSRLLSDRFSAERPKGSFSTLEIQRTEQGDSAMYLCASTLGAPRGTDTQYFGPGTRLTVL.

This clonotype was detected ten times or more. The CDR3 protein is CSAPQGFGYTF. For the CDR3, the DNA is TGCAGTGCCCCACAGGGTTTCGGCTACACCTTC. The rearrangement uses TRBV20-1 and TRBJ1-2; D may be TRBD1 (6 bases). The CDR3 has 11 residues. Germline V CDR1 and CDR2: DFQATT, SNEGSKA (reference sequence). V lost 6 bases to trimming and J lost 8 bases, with 13 bases between them.

This chain uses TRBV7-2 with TRBJ2-5, with TRBD1 identical over 7 bases. After removal of 4 bases from V and 1 base from J, the junction contained 12 bases not matched to a gene. Germline CDR1 reads SGHTA; CDR2 reads FQGNSA. The CDR3 is 17 residues long. This chain's CDR3 is CASSSLFREGAQETQYF. CDR3 bases: TGTGCCAGCAGCTCACTCTTCCGAGAGGGGGCCCAAGAGACCCAGTACTTC.

This clonotype was detected ten times or more. The chain is built from TRBV29-1 and TRBJ2-7; 9 bases are a match to TRBD2. There are 15 residues in the CDR3. Germline CDR1 SQVTM, CDR2 ANQGSEA. V shed 3 bases, J shed 2 bases, and the junction held 8 bases outside the gene matches. The CDR3 nucleotides read TGCAGCGTTGAGGGCCAGGCGGGAGGGCCCTACGAGCAGTACTTC. Translating it yields CSVEGQAGGPYEQYF.

This clonotype was found a few times. The V call is TRBV20-1, the J call TRBJ2-1; D is unclear. This CDR3 has 12 residues. Germline CDR1 is DFQATT and CDR2 is SNEGSKA (reference sequence). The V gene lost 6 bases and the J gene lost 2 bases, with 8 bases spanning the gap. As DNA, the CDR3 is TGCAGTGCCGTTGTCCCCTACAATGAGCAGTTCTTC. It codes for CSAVVPYNEQFF.

V gene TRBV5-4 combines with J gene TRBJ2-7; D possibly uses TRBD1 or TRBD2 (5 bases each). The germline V gene has CDR1 SGHNT and CDR2 YYREEE (reference sequence). The CDR3 spans 12 residues. V was pared by 2 bases and J by 6 bases, with 9 bases between. CDR3 coding DNA: TGTGCCAGCAGCTTTCGTGGGGGCGAGCAGTACTTC. This codes for CASSFRGGEQYF.

The CDR3 DNA reads as TGTGCCAGCAGCCACAATCCGGGACTAGCGGGACTTAGCTACGAGCAGTACTTC. Translating it yields CASSHNPGLAGLSYEQYF. The chain uses TRBV9 and TRBJ2-7, with 13 bases matching TRBD2. V shed 4 bases, J shed 3 bases, and the junction held 13 bases outside the gene matches. Germline CDR1 and CDR2: SGDLS and YYNGEE. The CDR3 contains 18 residues.

The chain joins TRBV7-8 to TRBJ1-3, with D possibly being TRBD1 (5 bases). The CDR3 contains 14 residues. Trimming took off 3 bases at V and 5 bases at J, with 11 bases between the two ends. Germline CDR1 SGHVS, CDR2 FQNEAQ. The CDR3 here is CASSFGGSRNTIYF. CDR3 nucleotide sequence: TGTGCCAGCAGCTTTGGGGGGTCCAGAAACACCATATATTTT.

This clonotype was observed many times. The chain recombines TRBV9 with TRBJ2-7; no definite D call. CDR1 and CDR2 (germline): SGDLS, YYNGEE. V lost 0 bases and J lost 2, with 9 bases in between. The CDR3 extends over 14 amino acids. CDR3 nucleotides: TGTGCCAGCAGCGTAGGAGTAGTCACCTACGAGCAGTACTTC. Its protein is CASSVGVVTYEQYF.

This clonotype occurred many times. V gene TRBV29-1 combines with J gene TRBJ2-3; the D is unclear. The V gene lost 6 bases and the J gene lost 3 bases, with 19 bases spanning the gap. This CDR3 has 15 amino acids. Germline values: CDR1 SQVTM, CDR2 ANQGSEA. The CDR3 spells CSVMGGKVRTDTQYF. The CDR3 DNA is TGCAGCGTAATGGGTGGGAAAGTACGAACAGATACGCAGTATTTT.

This clonotype showed up many times. The rearrangement uses TRBV20-1 and TRBJ2-1; perhaps D is TRBD1 or TRBD2 (6 bases each). V was pared by 1 base and J by 4 bases, with 8 bases between. Germline assignment: CDR1 DFQATT and CDR2 SNEGSKA (reference sequence). This CDR3 is 13 amino acids long. The CDR3 region has the DNA TGCAGTGCTAGAGTAGGGGGGTACAATGAGCAGTTCTTC. Translation gives CSARVGGYNEQFF.

This clonotype was observed many times. This chain joins TRBV7-2 and TRBJ2-1; tentatively, D is TRBD1 (6 bases). The germline V gene encodes CDR1 SGHTA and CDR2 FQGNSA. Trimming stripped 1 base from V and 10 bases from J, with 14 bases between. This CDR3 has 14 amino acids. CDR3 sequence reads: CASSLEGRGNEQFF. For the CDR3, the DNA is TGTGCCAGCAGCTTAGAGGGCAGGGGAAACGAGCAGTTCTTC.

V usage is TRBV7-2 and J usage is TRBJ2-1, with TRBD2 as a possible D gene (6 bases). Germline V lookup: CDR1 SGHTA, CDR2 FQGNSA. The germline V and J ends were trimmed by 4 bases and 16 bases, with 17 bases remaining between them. The CDR3 length is 12 residues. CDR3 residues: CASSYAGWGSFF. Written as DNA, the CDR3 is TGTGCCAGCAGCTATGCGGGGTGGGGTAGTTTCTTC.

The chain recombines TRBV27 with TRBJ2-1, with D perhaps TRBD2 (6 bases). This CDR3 has 14 residues. Germline CDR1 reads MNHEY; CDR2 reads SMNVEV (reference sequence). V was pared by 0 bases and J by 9 bases, with 12 bases between. CDR3 residues: CASSLSGTFGEQFF. As DNA, the CDR3 is TGTGCCAGCAGTTTATCGGGGACTTTCGGTGAGCAGTTCTTC.

In its sample, this clonotype was seen a few times. The gene calls are TRBV6-2 or TRBV6-3 and TRBJ2-7, with D possibly TRBD2 on 6 matching bases. The CDR3 totals 14 residues. CDR1 is MNHEY, CDR2 SVGEGT, per germline. Trimming shortened V by 0 bases and J by 3 bases, and 9 bases separated the two germline ends. The CDR3 sequence: CASSYSAGFYEQYF. DNA of the CDR3: TGTGCCAGCAGTTACTCGGCGGGGTTCTACGAGCAGTACTTC.

This clonotype showed up many times. The V gene is TRBV6-5, the J gene TRBJ2-1, with D possibly TRBD2 on 5 matching bases. The germline V and J ends were trimmed by 2 bases and 0 bases, with 8 bases remaining between them. Germline V gene data show CDR1 as MNHEY and CDR2 as SVGAGI. This CDR3 is built from 15 residues. The CDR3 spells CASSYGGSSYNEQFF. The CDR3 DNA reads as TGTGCCAGCAGTTACGGCGGGTCCTCCTACAATGAGCAGTTCTTC.

This chain links TRBV2 with TRBJ1-4, with 7 bases matching TRBD1. The trim removed 7 bases at V and 8 bases at J, leaving 10 bases unmatched. Germline loops: CDR1 SNHLY, CDR2 FYNNEI. CDR3 length: 14 amino acids. In nucleotides, the CDR3 is TGTGCCAGCACTACGACAGGGCTGAGGGAAAAACTGTTTTTT. As protein: CASTTTGLREKLFF. The variable domain in full, completed from reference TRBV2 and TRBJ1-4, reads EPEVTQTPSHQVTQMGQEVILRCVPISNHLYFYWYRQILGQKVEFLVSFYNNEISEKSEIFDDQFSVERPDGSNFTLKIRSTKLEDSAMYFCASTTTGLREKLFFGSGTQLSVL.

The table lists this clonotype with a few counts. The V call is TRBV24-1, the J call TRBJ2-3; 7 bases agree with TRBD2. The CDR3 loop spans 16 amino acids. The V segment lost 1 base and the J segment 0 bases; nucleotides outside the gene matches: 3. Germline V gene sequence: CDR1 KGHDR, CDR2 SFDVKD. DNA for the CDR3: TGTGCCACCAGTGATTTCGCGGGGGAGAGCACAGATACGCAGTATTTT. Residues: CATSDFAGESTDTQYF.

This clonotype was counted ten times or more. This chain links TRBV20-1 with TRBJ2-7; TRBD2 matches at 12 bases. The CDR3 sequence is 14 residues long. The V gene's germline CDR1 is DFQATT and CDR2 SNEGSKA (reference sequence). After removal of 2 bases from V and 6 bases from J, the junction contained 5 bases not matched to a gene. The CDR3 DNA sequence: TGCAGTGCTAGAAGGGTGACTAGCGGGGGCGAGCAGTACTTC. Its translation: CSARRVTSGGEQYF.

The rearrangement joins TRBV3-1 to TRBJ1-5; 10 positions match TRBD1. The CDR3 is 14 residues long. The J segment lost 6 bases and the V segment lost 3 bases, leaving 2 bases of the junction unmatched. Germline V CDR1 and CDR2: LGHDT, YNNKEL (reference sequence). In nucleotides, the CDR3 is TGTGCCAGCAGCCAGGGACAGGGGCCTCAGCCCCAGCATTTT. Protein sequence: CASSQGQGPQPQHF.

This clonotype was observed many times. This sequence joins TRBV4-3 and TRBJ1-6; unclear D gene. Per germline, CDR1 LGHNA and CDR2 YSLEER. The V and J ends lost 0 bases and 4 bases respectively, with 13 bases between them. The CDR3 sequence is 17 residues long. The CDR3 spells CASSQDQVKAYNSPLHF. The CDR3 coding sequence is TGCGCCAGCAGCCAAGATCAGGTGAAAGCGTATAATTCACCCCTCCACTTT.

This clonotype has ten or more counts. V is TRBV20-1 and J is TRBJ2-5; D uncertain. This CDR3 is built from 14 residues. CDR1 and CDR2 (germline): DFQATT, SNEGSKA (reference sequence). V gave up 0 bases and J gave up 2 bases, with 10 bases separating them. The CDR3 DNA reads TGCAGTGCTAGAGAGATGTCAGCTCAAGAGACCCAGTACTTC. This sequence encodes CSAREMSAQETQYF.

This clonotype has a count of ten or more. The chain is built from TRBV27 and TRBJ1-1; 7 bases are shared with TRBD1. Trimming cost V 7 bases and J 6 bases; bases outside gene matches: 11. CDR1 is MNHEY and CDR2 is SMNVEV in the germline V gene (reference sequence). The CDR3 loop spans 14 amino acids. In DNA form, the CDR3 reads TGTGCCAGCAACCCAGGGGGGCTGCGCTCTGAAGCTTTCTTT. This codes for CASNPGGLRSEAFF.

The sample holds many counts of this clonotype. This chain joins TRBV12-3 or TRBV12-4 and TRBJ1-3; D is uncertain. The CDR3 contains 14 residues. Between the trimmed V and J ends, which lost 1 base and 0 bases, there was a span of 4 bases. CDR3 amino acids: CASSLGYSGNTIYF. The DNA of the CDR3 is TGTGCCAGCAGTTTAGGGTACTCTGGAAACACCATATATTTT.

CDR3 bases: TGTGCCAGCAGCTTAGGAGGGGCAGTCACTGAGCAGTTCTTC. This codes for CASSLGGAVTEQFF. This sequence joins TRBV11-3 and TRBJ2-1; possibly TRBD1 or TRBD2 for D (5 bases each). V gave up 1 base and J gave up 9 bases, with 13 bases separating them. This CDR3 comprises 14 residues. Germline values: CDR1 SGHNT, CDR2 YENEEA.

This clonotype appeared a few times. The chain is built from TRBV24-1 and TRBJ2-3; D unclear. The CDR3 runs 15 residues. V lost 3 bases and J lost 2, with 11 bases in between. CDR1 and CDR2 (germline): KGHDR, SFDVKD. In DNA form, the CDR3 reads TGTGCCACCAGTGATACGACACCCTCCACAGATACGCAGTATTTT. Encoded protein: CATSDTTPSTDTQYF.